The TCR beta chain described here comes from a study of monozygotic twins with inflammatory bowel disease. General study findings and limits: Researchers reported no repertoire similarity difference between concordant and discordant twins, possibly from limited power. Relative to healthy twins, IBD patients had fewer clonotypes in common with others, a gap that was especially apparent with disease activity. A distinction between different T cell subtypes was not possible.

About this clonotype: Its antigen is unidentified.

UMIs incorporating a 6-nucleotide sample barcode were appended by means of template switching. One entry per CDR3 protein, without DNA, is what TCRdb gives after re-calling the 5' RACE reads. This table lists around 450,000 distinct CDR3 sequences. CDR3 length: 13 amino acids. Germline V gives CDR1 SGHVS, CDR2 FNYEAQ. The V gene is TRBV7-6, the J gene TRBJ1-5; there is no DNA to check the TCRdb D call of TRBD1. The origin of this receptor is a human donor with ulcerative colitis or Crohn's disease, or a healthy co-twin of an affected twin (not recorded which). Input material: blood. This chain's CDR3 is CASTPAQGQPQHF.